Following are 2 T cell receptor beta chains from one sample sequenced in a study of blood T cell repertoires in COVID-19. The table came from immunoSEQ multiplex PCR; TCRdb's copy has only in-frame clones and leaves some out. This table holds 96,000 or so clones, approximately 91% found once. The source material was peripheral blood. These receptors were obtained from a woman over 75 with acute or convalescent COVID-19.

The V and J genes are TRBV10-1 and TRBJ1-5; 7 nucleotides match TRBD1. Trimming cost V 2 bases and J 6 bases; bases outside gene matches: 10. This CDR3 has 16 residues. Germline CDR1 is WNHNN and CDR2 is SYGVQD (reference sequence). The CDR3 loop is CASSEVRGFWVQPQHF. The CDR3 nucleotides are TGCGCCAGCAGTGAGGTCAGGGGGTTTTGGGTTCAGCCCCAGCATTTT.

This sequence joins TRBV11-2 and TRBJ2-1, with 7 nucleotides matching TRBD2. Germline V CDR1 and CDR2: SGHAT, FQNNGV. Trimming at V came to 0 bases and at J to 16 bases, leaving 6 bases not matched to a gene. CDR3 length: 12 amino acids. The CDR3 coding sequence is TGTGCCAGCAGCTTAGAGGTGGGAGGGCACTTCTTC. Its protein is CASSLEVGGHFF.